This TCR beta chain was identified in a study of regulatory T cells in long-lasting Graves disease. Study-level results: There were preferences for TRBV28, TRBJ1-2 and TRBJ2-5 in persistent disease. Because few samples were included, accuracy may have been lower. Whereas new patients shared 950 to 1,000 public clonotypes, persistent patients shared more, at some 2,700.

Documented time point: persistent/refractory GD, antithyroid drugs over 5 years with positive TRAb. With RNA extracted from PBMCs as input, the TCR library was made. Germline V lookup: CDR1 ENHRY, CDR2 SYGVKD. CDR3 length equals 13 residues. Trimming pared 7 bases from V and 5 bases from J, leaving 15 bases between. About this clonotype itself: Its antigen is still unknown.

CDR3-region Arm-PCR and iRepertoire HTBI primers produced the TCR beta libraries. MiXCR, applied by TCRdb to the multiplex PCR reads, yields one record per CDR3 protein. The sample lists around 510,000 distinct CDR3 sequences, under 25% occurring once. The origin of this receptor is a female donor with Graves disease. The material sequenced was peripheral blood mononuclear cells (PBMCs), taken when the disease was refractory, from a patient treated with antithyroid drugs. The chain carries TRBV10-3 and TRBJ2-7; D uncertain. The CDR3 loop is CAIKAQLSDEQYF. The DNA for the CDR3 is TGTGCCATCAAGGCCCAATTATCGGACGAGCAGTACTTC.